This T cell receptor (beta chain) was identified during a study of T-cell memory formation after mild COVID-19. In the study overall: There were largely donor-specific TCR clusters. Notes on the study in general: Several responding clones turned up in pre-infection memory, indicating that cross-reactive memory may have taken part.

TCRdb passed the 5' RACE reads through MiXCR, listing each CDR3 protein once. The repertoire consists of around 82,000 distinct CDR3 sequences, with more than 10% occurring once and the leading ten covering roughly 40%. In the case of this clonotype: The antigen is not known.

The sample taken for sequencing was PBMCs or a T cell subset sorted from them (not recorded which). The clonotype was recovered from a man between 18 and 35 years old who had mild COVID-19 (a few samples of this study predate the infection). Cell type and time point are not known.

The CDR3 loop reads CASSYPGTSGSGTQYF. CDR3 in DNA: TGTGCCAGCAGTTACCCCGGGACTAGCGGGAGCGGTACGCAGTATTTT. The chain uses TRBV6-5 and TRBJ2-3; 14 positions match TRBD2. The V gene's germline CDR1 is MNHEY and CDR2 SVGAGI. This CDR3 spans 16 amino acids. V dropped 2 bases and J dropped 8; count of bases not matched to a gene: 6.